This is a list of T cell receptor beta chains from one sample in a study of naive CD8 T cells in extremely preterm neonates. Some clones are missing from TCRdb's copy, which holds only in-frame ones; the method was immunoSEQ multiplex PCR. The sample includes 5,000 to 7,500 clones, roughly 98% seen only once; the top ten take 1.2%. Input material: naive CD8+ T cells from blood. The receptors come from a human donor in good health. Each CDR3 is given with its conserved first and last residue. The D gene is left open where the match is weak. Expanded clones get a size class; other rows say once, few or many, or leave the size out.

size	V	J	D	CDR3	DNA
.	TRBV6-1	TRBJ2-3	TRBD2	CASSDLAGPSTDTQYF	TGTGCCAGCAGTGACCTAGCGGGCCCAAGCACAGATACGCAGTATTTT
.	TRBV19	TRBJ1-3	TRBD1	CAGGQGRNIYF	TGTGCCGGGGGACAGGGGAGAAACATATATTTT
once	TRBV6-5	TRBJ2-1	.	CASSYGSVEQFF	TGTGCCAGCAGTTACGGTTCAGTCGAGCAGTTCTTC
.	TRBV5-5	TRBJ2-1	TRBD2	CASRPTSGRVNEQFF	TGTGCCAGCAGGCCGACTAGCGGGAGGGTCAATGAGCAGTTCTTC
.	TRBV25-1	TRBJ2-2	TRBD2	CASTMGGGTGELFF	TGTGCCAGCACGATGGGGGGGGGCACCGGGGAGCTGTTTTTT
once	TRBV7-9	TRBJ1-2	.	CASSPRGSLDGYTF	TGTGCCAGCAGCCCGCGAGGTTCCCTAGATGGCTACACCTTC
.	TRBV7-6	TRBJ2-1	TRBD2	CASSLEREGSGARGEQFF	TGTGCCAGCAGCTTAGAACGGGAGGGCTCGGGGGCTAGGGGAGAGCAGTTCTTC
.	TRBV7-9	TRBJ2-7	.	CASSLAGGYEQYF	TGTGCCAGCAGCTTAGCGGGAGGCTACGAGCAGTACTTC
.	TRBV4-1	TRBJ2-7	.	CASSQEFRDTYEQYF	TGCGCCAGCAGCCAAGAATTTCGGGACACCTACGAGCAGTACTTC
few	TRBV7-9	TRBJ1-1	.	CASSLQSERGTEAFF	TGTGCCAGCAGCTTACAGAGTGAACGGGGCACTGAAGCTTTCTTT
.	TRBV7-6	TRBJ2-3	.	CASSLDLAAPTDTQYF	TGTGCCAGCAGCTTAGATTTAGCGGCCCCCACAGATACGCAGTATTTT
.	TRBV2	TRBJ2-7	TRBD2	CASREGLADSYEQYF	TGTGCCAGCAGGGAAGGACTAGCGGACTCCTACGAGCAGTACTTC
.	TRBV28	TRBJ1-2	.	CASSARLGALGYGYTF	TGTGCCAGCAGTGCCCGGTTGGGGGCGCTTGGCTATGGCTACACCTTC
.	TRBV15	TRBJ1-2	.	CATSRDFTGYGYTF	TGTGCCACCAGCAGAGATTTTACAGGCTATGGCTACACCTTC
.	TRBV9	TRBJ2-1	TRBD1	CASSVVGDRAYNEQFF	TGTGCCAGCAGCGTAGTGGGGGACAGGGCCTACAATGAGCAGTTCTTC
.	TRBV11-2	TRBJ2-3	.	CASSLDMAGFAGQGDTQYF	TGTGCCAGCAGCTTAGATATGGCGGGTTTTGCGGGCCAAGGAGATACGCAGTATTTT
.	TRBV13	TRBJ2-7	.	CASSQDSYEQYF	TGTGCCAGCAGCCAGGACTCATACGAGCAGTACTTC
.	TRBV5-4	TRBJ2-5	TRBD2	CASSLGSSGIEETQYF	TGTGCCAGCAGCTTGGGTTCTAGCGGGATTGAGGAGACCCAGTACTTC
.	TRBV29-1	TRBJ1-1	.	CSARGGPNTEAFF	TGCAGCGCCAGGGGCGGACCAAACACTGAAGCTTTCTTT
.	TRBV27	TRBJ1-3	.	CASSPWGGSENTIYF	TGTGCCAGCAGTCCATGGGGGGGTTCGGAAAACACCATATATTTT
.	TRBV23-1	TRBJ2-5	TRBD1	CASRISRDRRYQETQYF	TGCGCCAGCCGGATAAGCCGGGACAGGAGGTACCAAGAAACCCAGTACTTC
.	TRBV7-3	TRBJ2-3	.	CASSSGRGDSTDTQYF	TGTGCCAGCAGCTCAGGACGGGGTGATAGCACAGATACGCAGTATTTT
.	TRBV6-5	TRBJ2-7	.	CASSYSAAGDEQYF	TGTGCCAGCAGTTACTCCGCGGCAGGGGACGAGCAGTACTTC
.	TRBV27	TRBJ1-6	.	CASSLGGLNSPLHF	TGTGCCAGCAGTTTAGGGGGGTTGAATTCACCCCTCCACTTT
.	TRBV9	TRBJ1-3	.	CASSVGEGTTPGNTIYF	TGTGCCAGCAGCGTAGGTGAGGGTACGACACCAGGAAACACCATATATTTT
.	TRBV13	TRBJ2-2	TRBD2	CASSLLAGGYTGELFF	TGTGCCAGCAGCTTATTAGCGGGAGGCTACACCGGGGAGCTGTTTTTT
.	TRBV28	TRBJ1-6	TRBD1	CASSWTGTNSPLHF	TGTGCCAGCAGTTGGACAGGAACTAATTCACCCCTCCACTTT
.	TRBV20-1	TRBJ1-1	.	CSARGSYEAFF	TGCAGTGCTAGAGGGAGCTATGAAGCTTTCTTT
.	TRBV6-5	TRBJ1-2	.	CASRPHGSYGYTF	TGTGCCAGCAGGCCCCATGGGAGCTATGGCTACACCTTC
.	TRBV27	TRBJ2-7	TRBD1	CASRGLPTGDNFSYEQYF	TGTGCCAGCAGGGGCCTCCCCACAGGGGATAACTTCTCCTACGAGCAGTACTTC
.	TRBV6-5	TRBJ1-3	.	CASSYSSEGNTIYF	TGTGCCAGCAGTTACTCGTCAGAAGGAAACACCATATATTTT
.	TRBV7-3	TRBJ2-1	TRBD2	CASSFGLGNNEQFF	TGTGCCAGCAGCTTCGGACTAGGGAACAATGAGCAGTTCTTC
.	TRBV7-9	TRBJ2-3	TRBD1	CASSLAGGQHHYTQYF	TGTGCCAGCAGCTTAGCTGGGGGACAGCACCATTATACGCAGTATTTT
once	TRBV9	TRBJ2-3	TRBD2	CASSVTSGTTDTQYF	TGTGCCAGCAGCGTGACTAGCGGGACCACAGATACGCAGTATTTT
.	TRBV28	TRBJ2-7	.	CASSFGYEQYF	TGTGCCAGCAGTTTCGGCTACGAGCAGTACTTC
.	TRBV9	TRBJ2-1	TRBD2	CASHRGGTSGSMTYNEQFF	TGTGCCAGCCACCGGGGGGGGACTAGCGGGAGTATGACCTACAATGAGCAGTTCTTC
.	TRBV5-1	TRBJ2-3	TRBD2	CASSPREGIHRDTQYF	TGCGCCAGCAGCCCCCGGGAGGGGATACACAGAGATACGCAGTATTTT
.	TRBV19	TRBJ2-1	.	CASSPRLVNEQFF	TGTGCCAGTAGTCCCCGACTAGTCAACGAGCAGTTCTTC
.	TRBV27	TRBJ2-7	TRBD2	CASSLWGTSGPTYEQYF	TGTGCCAGCAGTTTATGGGGTACTAGCGGCCCCACCTACGAGCAGTACTTC
.	TRBV28	TRBJ1-5	.	CASSPQGSESNQPQHF	TGTGCCAGCAGTCCTCAGGGGAGTGAGAGCAATCAGCCCCAGCATTTT
.	TRBV27	TRBJ2-4	TRBD2	CASSSGGREGQNIQYF	TGTGCCAGCAGTTCTGGCGGGAGGGAAGGCCAAAACATTCAGTACTTC
.	TRBV28	TRBJ2-1	TRBD2	CASSEAGGPSNEQFF	TGTGCCAGCAGTGAAGCGGGAGGGCCCTCCAATGAGCAGTTCTTC
.	TRBV7-6	TRBJ2-5	TRBD1	CASSLATPGQGRGETQYF	TGTGCCAGCAGCTTAGCCACCCCCGGACAGGGGCGGGGGGAGACCCAGTACTTC
.	TRBV5-6	TRBJ2-1	.	CASSLGQDNEQFF	TGTGCCAGCAGCTTGGGACAGGACAATGAGCAGTTCTTC
.	TRBV6-1	TRBJ2-3	.	CASSEALGRGYDTDTQYF	TGTGCCAGCAGTGAAGCGCTGGGAAGGGGTTATGACACAGATACGCAGTATTTT
.	TRBV6-5	TRBJ2-7	.	CASSYSQDYEQYF	TGTGCCAGCAGTTACTCCCAGGACTACGAGCAGTACTTC
.	TRBV9	TRBJ2-3	.	CASSPPGGDTQYF	TGTGCCAGCAGCCCCCCTGGAGGAGATACGCAGTATTTT
.	TRBV9	TRBJ1-2	.	CASSVGSGPGYYGYTF	TGTGCCAGCAGCGTAGGTTCCGGGCCGGGGTACTATGGCTACACCTTC
.	TRBV27	TRBJ1-1	TRBD1	CASRVRGQGAGAFF	TGTGCCAGCAGGGTGCGAGGTCAGGGGGCTGGAGCTTTCTTT
.	TRBV7-9	TRBJ2-1	TRBD1	CASSLGDRGSYNEQFF	TGTGCCAGCAGCTTAGGAGACAGGGGCTCCTACAATGAGCAGTTCTTC
.	TRBV9	TRBJ2-1	.	CASSVKAGSYNEQFF	TGTGCCAGCAGCGTTAAGGCGGGCTCCTACAATGAGCAGTTCTTC
.	TRBV14	TRBJ2-1	.	CASSQENKPHLYNEQFF	TGTGCCAGCAGCCAAGAAAACAAACCACACCTCTACAATGAGCAGTTCTTC
.	TRBV6-1	TRBJ2-2	TRBD1	CASDREVPGELFF	TGTGCCAGTGACAGGGAAGTTCCCGGGGAGCTGTTTTTT
once	TRBV7-9	TRBJ2-1	TRBD1	CASSLVQGEVEQFF	TGTGCCAGCAGCTTAGTGCAGGGGGAAGTTGAGCAGTTCTTC
.	TRBV29-1	TRBJ2-1	.	CSVYRVANNNPYNEQFF	TGCAGCGTATACAGGGTCGCGAACAACAACCCCTACAATGAGCAGTTCTTC